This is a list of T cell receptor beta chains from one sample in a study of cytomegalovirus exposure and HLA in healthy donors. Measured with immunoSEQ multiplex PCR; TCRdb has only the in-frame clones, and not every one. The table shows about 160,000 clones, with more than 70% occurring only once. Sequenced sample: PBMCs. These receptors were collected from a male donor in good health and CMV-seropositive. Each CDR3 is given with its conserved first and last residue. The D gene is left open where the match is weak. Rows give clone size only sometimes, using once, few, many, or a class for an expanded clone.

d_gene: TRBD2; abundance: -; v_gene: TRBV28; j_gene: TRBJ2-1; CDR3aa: CASSLSSGVRINEQFF; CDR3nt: TGTGCCAGCAGTTTATCGAGCGGGGTTCGAATCAATGAGCAGTTCTTC
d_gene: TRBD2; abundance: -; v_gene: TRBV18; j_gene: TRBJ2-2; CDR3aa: CASSLASGKQRLSGELFF; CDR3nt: TGTGCCAGCTCCCTGGCTAGCGGGAAGCAACGATTAAGCGGGGAGCTGTTTTTT
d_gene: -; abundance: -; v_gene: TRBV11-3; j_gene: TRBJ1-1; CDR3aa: CASSQRSPEAFF; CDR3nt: TGTGCCAGCAGTCAAAGAAGCCCTGAAGCTTTCTTT
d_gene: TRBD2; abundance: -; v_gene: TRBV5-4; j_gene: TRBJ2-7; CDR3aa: CASSLPAGGYEQYF; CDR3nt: TGTGCCAGCAGCTTGCCGGCGGGAGGCTACGAGCAGTACTTC
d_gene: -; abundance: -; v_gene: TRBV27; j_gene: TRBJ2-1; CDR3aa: CASSPGVSRFYNEQFF; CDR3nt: TGTGCCAGCAGTCCGGGGGTATCGAGGTTCTACAATGAGCAGTTCTTC
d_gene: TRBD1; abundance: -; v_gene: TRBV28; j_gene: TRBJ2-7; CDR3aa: CASSSRTGGVYEQYF; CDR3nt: TGTGCCAGCAGTTCTCGGACAGGGGGCGTCTACGAGCAGTACTTC
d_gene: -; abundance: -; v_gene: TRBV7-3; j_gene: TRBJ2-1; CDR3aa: CASSHGGEQFF; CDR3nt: TGTGCCAGCAGCCACGGAGGGGAGCAGTTCTTC
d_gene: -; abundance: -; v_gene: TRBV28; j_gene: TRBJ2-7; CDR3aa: CASSLSGFTLYEQYF; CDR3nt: TGTGCCAGCAGTTTATCCGGTTTTACCTTGTACGAGCAGTACTTC
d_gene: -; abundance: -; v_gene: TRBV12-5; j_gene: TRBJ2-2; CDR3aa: CASGLTGTGELFF; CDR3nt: TGTGCTAGTGGTTTGACGGGCACCGGGGAGCTGTTTTTT
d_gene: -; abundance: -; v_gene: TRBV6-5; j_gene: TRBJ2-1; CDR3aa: CASSSTSSSYNEQFF; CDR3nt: TGTGCCAGCAGTTCGACTAGTTCCTCCTACAATGAGCAGTTCTTC
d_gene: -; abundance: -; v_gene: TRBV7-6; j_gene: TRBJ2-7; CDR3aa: CASSPGTLPYEQYF; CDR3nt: TGTGCCAGCAGCCCCGGGACACTTCCCTACGAGCAGTACTTC
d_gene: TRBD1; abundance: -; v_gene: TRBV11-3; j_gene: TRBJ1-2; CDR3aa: CASSLGDRENYGYTF; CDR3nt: TGTGCCAGCAGCTTGGGGGACAGGGAAAACTATGGCTACACCTTC
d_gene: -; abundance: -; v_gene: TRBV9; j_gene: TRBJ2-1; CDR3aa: CASSARFSSSYNEQFF; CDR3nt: TGTGCCAGCAGCGCTAGGTTCTCGAGCTCCTACAATGAGCAGTTCTTC
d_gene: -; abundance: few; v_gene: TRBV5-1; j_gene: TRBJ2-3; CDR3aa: CASRGGAGTDTQYF; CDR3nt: TGCGCCAGCAGGGGGGGAGCTGGGACAGATACGCAGTATTTT
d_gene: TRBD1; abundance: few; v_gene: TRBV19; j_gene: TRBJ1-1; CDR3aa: CASSMEGTALMRTEAFF; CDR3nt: TGTGCCAGTAGTATGGAGGGGACAGCTCTGATGAGGACTGAAGCTTTCTTT
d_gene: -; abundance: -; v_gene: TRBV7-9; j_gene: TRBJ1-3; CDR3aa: CASRQQGEGNTIYF; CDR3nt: TGTGCCAGCAGACAACAAGGGGAAGGAAACACCATATATTTT
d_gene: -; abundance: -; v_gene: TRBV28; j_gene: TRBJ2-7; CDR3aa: CASSSENWARYEQYF; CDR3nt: TGTGCCAGCAGTTCTGAAAATTGGGCCAGGTACGAGCAGTACTTC